This TCR beta chain was identified in a study of Graves' ophthalmopathy and Graves' hyperthyroidism. The CDR3 consists of 13 residues. Trimming took 2 bases from V and 5 from J, leaving 4 bases between them. Germline CDR1 SGHTA, CDR2 FQGNSA. This clonotype was detected only a few times. Antigen: not known. Study-level results: Classification of ophthalmopathy versus stable hyperthyroidism by a 13-signature model yielded around 88% sensitivity and just over 80% specificity.

Researchers turned away patients with other autoimmune diseases, uncontrolled infections, pregnancy or lactation. The study amplified TCR beta CDR3 regions using RNA transcripts. HTBI primers primed a first-round RT-PCR, and a second-round multiplex PCR followed. TCRdb independently ran MiXCR on the multiplex PCR reads; one entry per CDR3 protein. The sample has 600,000 to 650,000 distinct CDR3 sequences, about 20% seen once; the top ten hold roughly 6.9%. The V call is TRBV7-2, the J call TRBJ2-6; D gene uncertain. The sequence was obtained from a woman aged 18-29 years with stable Graves' hyperthyroidism. Some clones in this sample may be carry-over from other donors' samples. Material for sequencing was peripheral blood. For the CDR3, the DNA is TGTGCCAGCAGCTTACTCCGGGCCAACGTCCTGACTTTC. Translation gives CASSLLRANVLTF. The variable domain in full, completed from reference TRBV7-2 and TRBJ2-6, reads GAGVSQSPSNKVTEKGKDVELRCDPISGHTALYWYRQSLGQGLEFLIYFQGNSAPDKSGLPSDRFSAERTGGSVSTLTIQRTQQEDSAVYLCASSLLRANVLTFGAGSRLTVL.